This TCR beta chain was profiled in a study of cytomegalovirus exposure and HLA in healthy donors. Germline V gene data show CDR1 as MNHEY and CDR2 as SMNVEV (reference sequence). Trimming removed 3 bases from V and 3 bases from J, with 9 bases in between. The CDR3 runs to 14 residues. The PCR used 60 Vbeta and 13 Jbeta primers. Repertoires were generated with immunoSEQ multiplex PCR, while TCRdb's copy carries only in-frame clones and drops some. The data show approximately 100,000 clones, about 75% seen once. The chain employs TRBV27 and TRBJ2-1; D remains ambiguous. This clonotype was obtained from a woman aged 18-29 years in good health and CMV-seropositive. The sample consisted of PBMCs. CDR3 protein: CASSFGLHYNEQFF. CDR3 DNA sequence: TGTGCCAGCAGTTTTGGGCTTCACTACAATGAGCAGTTCTTC.